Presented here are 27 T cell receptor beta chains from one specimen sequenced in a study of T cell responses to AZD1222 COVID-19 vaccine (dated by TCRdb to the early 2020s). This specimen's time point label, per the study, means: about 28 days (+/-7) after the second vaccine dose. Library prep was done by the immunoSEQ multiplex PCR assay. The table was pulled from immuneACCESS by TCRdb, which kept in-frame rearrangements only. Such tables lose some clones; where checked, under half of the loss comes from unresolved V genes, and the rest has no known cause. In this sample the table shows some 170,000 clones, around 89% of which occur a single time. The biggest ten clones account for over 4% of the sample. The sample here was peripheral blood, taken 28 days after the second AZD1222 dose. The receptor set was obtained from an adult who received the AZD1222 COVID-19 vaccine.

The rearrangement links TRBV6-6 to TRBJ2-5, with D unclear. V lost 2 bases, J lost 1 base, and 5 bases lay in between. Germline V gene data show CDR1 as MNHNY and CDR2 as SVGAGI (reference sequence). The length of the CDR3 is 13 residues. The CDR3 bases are TGTGCCAGCAGTTACGGGGTCCAAGAGACCCAGTACTTC. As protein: CASSYGVQETQYF.

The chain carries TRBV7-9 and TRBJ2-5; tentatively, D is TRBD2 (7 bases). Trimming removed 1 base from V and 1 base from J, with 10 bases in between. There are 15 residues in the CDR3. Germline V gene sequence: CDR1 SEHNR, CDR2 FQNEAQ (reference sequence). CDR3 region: CASSLEGGSQETQYF. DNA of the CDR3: TGTGCCAGCAGCTTAGAGGGGGGGAGCCAAGAGACCCAGTACTTC.

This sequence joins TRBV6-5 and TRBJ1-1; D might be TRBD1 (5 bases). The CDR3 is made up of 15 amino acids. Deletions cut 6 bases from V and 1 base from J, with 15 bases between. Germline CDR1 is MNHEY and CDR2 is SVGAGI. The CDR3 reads CASSPSRGGNTEAFF. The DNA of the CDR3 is TGTGCCAGCAGCCCAAGTCGGGGCGGGAACACTGAAGCTTTCTTT.

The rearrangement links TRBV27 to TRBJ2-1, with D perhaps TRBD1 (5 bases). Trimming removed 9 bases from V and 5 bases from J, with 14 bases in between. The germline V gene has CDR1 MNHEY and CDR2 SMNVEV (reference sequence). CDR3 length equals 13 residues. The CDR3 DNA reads TGTGCCAGTCAGGGAAGAGTTGACAATGAGCAGTTCTTC. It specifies CASQGRVDNEQFF.

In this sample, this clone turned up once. CDR3 loop: CASSLAGTENNEQFF. DNA of the CDR3: TGCGCCAGCAGCTTGGCCGGGACAGAGAACAATGAGCAGTTCTTC. This chain uses TRBV5-1 with TRBJ2-1; 7 bases match TRBD1. V lost 0 bases and J lost 5; bases outside the gene matches: 5. Germline CDR1 reads SGHRS; CDR2 reads YFSETQ. This CDR3 is 15 amino acids long.

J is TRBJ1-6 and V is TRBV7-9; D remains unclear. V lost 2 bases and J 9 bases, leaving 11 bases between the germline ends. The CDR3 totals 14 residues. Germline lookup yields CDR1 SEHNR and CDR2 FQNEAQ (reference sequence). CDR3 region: CASSLMGTGSPLHF. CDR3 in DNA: TGTGCCAGCAGCTTAATGGGAACTGGTTCACCCCTCCACTTT. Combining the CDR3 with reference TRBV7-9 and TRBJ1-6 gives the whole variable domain DTGVSQNPRHKITKRGQNVTFRCDPISEHNRLYWYRQTLGQGPEFLTYFQNEAQLEKSRLLSDRFSAERPKGSFSTLEIQRTEQGDSAMYLCASSLMGTGSPLHFGNGTRLTVT.

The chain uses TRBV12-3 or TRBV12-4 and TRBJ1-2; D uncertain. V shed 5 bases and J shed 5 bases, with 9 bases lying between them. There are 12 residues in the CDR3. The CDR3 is CASSPGPYGYTF. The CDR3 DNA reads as TGTGCCAGCAGTCCGGGCCCTTATGGCTACACCTTC.

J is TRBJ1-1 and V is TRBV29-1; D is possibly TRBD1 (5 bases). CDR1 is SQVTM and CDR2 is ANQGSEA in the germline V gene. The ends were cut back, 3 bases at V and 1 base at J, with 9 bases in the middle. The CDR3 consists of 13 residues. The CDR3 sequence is CSVDGTANTEAFF. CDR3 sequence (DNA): TGCAGCGTTGATGGGACGGCGAACACTGAAGCTTTCTTT.

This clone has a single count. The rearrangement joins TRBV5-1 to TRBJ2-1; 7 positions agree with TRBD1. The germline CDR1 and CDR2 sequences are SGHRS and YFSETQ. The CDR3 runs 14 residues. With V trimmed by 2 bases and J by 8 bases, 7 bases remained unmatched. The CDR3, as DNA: TGCGCCAGCAGCTTTGGACAGGTGGGAGATGAGCAGTTCTTC. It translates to CASSFGQVGDEQFF.

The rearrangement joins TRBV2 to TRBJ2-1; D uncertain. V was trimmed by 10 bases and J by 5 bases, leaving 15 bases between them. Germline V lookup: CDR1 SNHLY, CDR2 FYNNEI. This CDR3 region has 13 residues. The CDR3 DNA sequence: TGTGCCAACGCCCGGGCCCTAAACAATGAGCAGTTCTTC. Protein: CANARALNNEQFF.

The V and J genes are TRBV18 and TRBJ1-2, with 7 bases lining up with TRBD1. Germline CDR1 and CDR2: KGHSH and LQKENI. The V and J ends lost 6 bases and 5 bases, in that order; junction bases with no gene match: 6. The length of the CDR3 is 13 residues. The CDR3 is CASSQGDSYGYTF. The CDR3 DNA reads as TGTGCCAGCTCCCAGGGGGACAGTTATGGCTACACCTTC.

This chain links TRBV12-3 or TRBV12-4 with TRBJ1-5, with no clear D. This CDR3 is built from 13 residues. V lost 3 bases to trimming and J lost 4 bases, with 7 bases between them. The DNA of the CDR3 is TGTGCCAGCAGTTTTAGGGAGAATCAGCCCCAGCATTTT. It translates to CASSFRENQPQHF.

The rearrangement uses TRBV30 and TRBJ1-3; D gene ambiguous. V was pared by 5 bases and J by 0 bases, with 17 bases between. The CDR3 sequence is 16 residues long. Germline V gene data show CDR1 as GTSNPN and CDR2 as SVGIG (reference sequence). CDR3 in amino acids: CAWAPLYGRSGNTIYF. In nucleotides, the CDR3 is TGTGCCTGGGCCCCCCTGTATGGCCGCTCTGGAAACACCATATATTTT.

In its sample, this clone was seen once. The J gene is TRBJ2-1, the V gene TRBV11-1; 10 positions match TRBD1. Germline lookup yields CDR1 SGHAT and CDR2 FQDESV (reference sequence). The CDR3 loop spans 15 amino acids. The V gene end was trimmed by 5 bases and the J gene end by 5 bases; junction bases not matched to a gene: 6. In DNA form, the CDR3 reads TGTGCCAGCAGCGGGGGACAGGGGAGAAACAATGAGCAGTTCTTC. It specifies CASSGGQGRNNEQFF.

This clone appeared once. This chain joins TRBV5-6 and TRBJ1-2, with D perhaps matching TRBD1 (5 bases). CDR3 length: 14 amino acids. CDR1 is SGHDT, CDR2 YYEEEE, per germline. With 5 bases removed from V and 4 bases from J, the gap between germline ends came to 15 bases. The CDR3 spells CASSYQDSFYGYTF. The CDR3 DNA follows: TGTGCCAGCAGTTATCAAGACAGTTTCTATGGCTACACCTTC.

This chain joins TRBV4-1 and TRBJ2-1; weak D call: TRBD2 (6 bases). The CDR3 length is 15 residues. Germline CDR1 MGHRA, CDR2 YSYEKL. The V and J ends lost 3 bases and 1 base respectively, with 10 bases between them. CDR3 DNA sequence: TGCGCCAGCAGCCACGGAGCGGGTTCCTACAATGAGCAGTTCTTC. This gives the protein CASSHGAGSYNEQFF.

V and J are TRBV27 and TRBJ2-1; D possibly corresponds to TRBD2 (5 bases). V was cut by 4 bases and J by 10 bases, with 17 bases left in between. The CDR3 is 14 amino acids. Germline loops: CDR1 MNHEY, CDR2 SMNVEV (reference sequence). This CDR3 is CASSSFLGWEEQFF. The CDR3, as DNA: TGTGCCAGCAGTTCCTTTCTTGGGTGGGAGGAGCAGTTCTTC.

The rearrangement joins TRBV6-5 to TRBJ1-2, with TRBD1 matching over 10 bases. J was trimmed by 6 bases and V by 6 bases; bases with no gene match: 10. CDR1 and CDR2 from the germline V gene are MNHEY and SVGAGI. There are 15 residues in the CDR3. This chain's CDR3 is CASSPGGQGSDGYTF. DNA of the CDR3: TGTGCCAGCAGCCCCGGGGGACAGGGGAGTGATGGCTACACCTTC.

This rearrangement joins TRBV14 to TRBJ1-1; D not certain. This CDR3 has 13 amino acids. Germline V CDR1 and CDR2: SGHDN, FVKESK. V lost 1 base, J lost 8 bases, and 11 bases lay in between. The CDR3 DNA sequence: TGTGCCAGCAGCCAAGGAAGGGCCTGGGAAGCTTTCTTT. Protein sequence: CASSQGRAWEAFF.

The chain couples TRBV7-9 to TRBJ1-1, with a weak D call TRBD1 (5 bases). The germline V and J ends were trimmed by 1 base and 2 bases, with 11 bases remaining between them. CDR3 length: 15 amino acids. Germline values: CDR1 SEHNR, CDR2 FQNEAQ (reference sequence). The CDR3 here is CASSLEGGGNTEAFF. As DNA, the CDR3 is TGTGCCAGCAGCTTAGAGGGCGGGGGAAACACTGAAGCTTTCTTT.

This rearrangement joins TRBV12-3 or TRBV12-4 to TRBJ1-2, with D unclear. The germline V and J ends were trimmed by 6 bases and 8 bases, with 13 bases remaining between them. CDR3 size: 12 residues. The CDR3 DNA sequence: TGTGCCAGCAGGCCGGGCATGGGGGGCTACACCTTC. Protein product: CASRPGMGGYTF.

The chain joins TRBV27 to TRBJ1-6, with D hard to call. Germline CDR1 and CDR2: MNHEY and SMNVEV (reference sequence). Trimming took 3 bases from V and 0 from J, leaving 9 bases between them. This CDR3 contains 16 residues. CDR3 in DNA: TGTGCCAGCAGTTTCTCACAGAACTCCTATAATTCACCCCTCCACTTT. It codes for CASSFSQNSYNSPLHF.

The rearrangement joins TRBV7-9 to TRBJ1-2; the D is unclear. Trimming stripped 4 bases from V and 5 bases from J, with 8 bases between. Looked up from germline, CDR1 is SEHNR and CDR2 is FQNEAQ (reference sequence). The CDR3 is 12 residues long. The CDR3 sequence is CASSSEKYGYTF. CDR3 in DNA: TGTGCCAGCAGCTCCGAAAAGTATGGCTACACCTTC.

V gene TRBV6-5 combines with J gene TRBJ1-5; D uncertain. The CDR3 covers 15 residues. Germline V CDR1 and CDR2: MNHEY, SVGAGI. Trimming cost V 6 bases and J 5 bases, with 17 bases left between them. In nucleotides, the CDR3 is TGTGCCAGCAGGTCTCAGGAGGCAGGACATCAGCCCCAGCATTTT. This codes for CASRSQEAGHQPQHF.

The chain's CDR3 is CASSEEGPSLTF. The CDR3 DNA reads as TGTGCCAGCAGTGAAGAGGGCCCCTCCTTGACCTTC. The chain recombines TRBV6-1 with TRBJ1-2; D is uncertain. The CDR3 length is 12 residues. Trimming removed 1 base at V and 14 bases at J, with 14 bases between. Germline V gene sequence: CDR1 MNHNS, CDR2 SASEGT.

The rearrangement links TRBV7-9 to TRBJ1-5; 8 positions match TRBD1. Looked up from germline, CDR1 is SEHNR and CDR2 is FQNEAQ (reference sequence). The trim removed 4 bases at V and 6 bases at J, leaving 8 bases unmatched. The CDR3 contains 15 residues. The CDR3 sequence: CASSSTGESGQPQHF. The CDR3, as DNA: TGTGCCAGCAGCTCGACAGGGGAGTCGGGTCAGCCCCAGCATTTT. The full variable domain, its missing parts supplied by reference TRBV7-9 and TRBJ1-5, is DTGVSQNPRHKITKRGQNVTFRCDPISEHNRLYWYRQTLGQGPEFLTYFQNEAQLEKSRLLSDRFSAERPKGSFSTLEIQRTEQGDSAMYLCASSSTGESGQPQHFGDGTRLSIL.

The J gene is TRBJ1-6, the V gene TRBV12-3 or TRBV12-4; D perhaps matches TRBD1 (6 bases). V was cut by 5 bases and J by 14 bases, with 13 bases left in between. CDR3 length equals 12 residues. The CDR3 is CASSTGKWSLHF. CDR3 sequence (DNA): TGTGCCAGCAGTACAGGGAAATGGTCCCTCCACTTT.